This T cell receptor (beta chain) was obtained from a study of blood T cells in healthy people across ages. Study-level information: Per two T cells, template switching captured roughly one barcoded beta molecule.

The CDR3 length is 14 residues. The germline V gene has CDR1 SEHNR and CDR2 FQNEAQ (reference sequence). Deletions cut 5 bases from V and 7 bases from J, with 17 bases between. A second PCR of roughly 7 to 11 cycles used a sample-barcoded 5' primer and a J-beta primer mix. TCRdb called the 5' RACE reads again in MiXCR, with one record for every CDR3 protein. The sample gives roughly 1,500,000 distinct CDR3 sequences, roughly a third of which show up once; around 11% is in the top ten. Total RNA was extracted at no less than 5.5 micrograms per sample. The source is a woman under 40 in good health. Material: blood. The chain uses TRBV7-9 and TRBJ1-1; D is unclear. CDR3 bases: TGTGCCAGCAGCCGAGCACGTCCGGCCGATGAAGCTTTCTTT. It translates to CASSRARPADEAFF.